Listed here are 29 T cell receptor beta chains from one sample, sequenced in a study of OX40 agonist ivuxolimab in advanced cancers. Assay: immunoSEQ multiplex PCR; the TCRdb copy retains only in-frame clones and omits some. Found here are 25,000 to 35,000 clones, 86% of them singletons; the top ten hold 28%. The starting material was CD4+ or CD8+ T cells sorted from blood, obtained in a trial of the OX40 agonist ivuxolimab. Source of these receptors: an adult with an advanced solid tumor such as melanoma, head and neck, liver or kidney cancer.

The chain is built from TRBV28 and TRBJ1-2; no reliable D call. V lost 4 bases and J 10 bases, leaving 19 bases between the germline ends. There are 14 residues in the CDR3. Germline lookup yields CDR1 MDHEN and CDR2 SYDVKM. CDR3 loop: CASSSQDSLRIYTF. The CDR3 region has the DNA TGTGCCAGCAGTTCACAAGACTCCTTGAGGATCTACACCTTC.

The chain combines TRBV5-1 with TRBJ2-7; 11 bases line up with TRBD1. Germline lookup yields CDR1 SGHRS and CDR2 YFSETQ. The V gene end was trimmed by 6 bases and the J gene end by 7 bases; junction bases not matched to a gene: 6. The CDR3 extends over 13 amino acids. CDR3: CASTWTGGYEQYF. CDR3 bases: TGCGCCAGCACCTGGACAGGGGGCTATGAGCAGTACTTC.

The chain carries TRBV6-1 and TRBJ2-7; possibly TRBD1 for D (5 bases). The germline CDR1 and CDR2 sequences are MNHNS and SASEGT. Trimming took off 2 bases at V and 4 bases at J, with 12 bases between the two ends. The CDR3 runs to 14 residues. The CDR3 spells CASSERVTGYEQYF. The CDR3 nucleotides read TGTGCCAGCAGTGAAAGGGTTACAGGATACGAGCAGTACTTC.

The CDR3 DNA reads as TGCGCCAGCAGCTTCTCTAGCGGAACCACAGATACGCAGTATTTT. Amino acid sequence: CASSFSSGTTDTQYF. The rearrangement joins TRBV5-1 to TRBJ2-3; TRBD2 agrees at 7 bases. The trim removed 2 bases at V and 2 bases at J, leaving 5 bases unmatched. This CDR3 is 15 amino acids long. CDR1 and CDR2 (germline): SGHRS, YFSETQ.

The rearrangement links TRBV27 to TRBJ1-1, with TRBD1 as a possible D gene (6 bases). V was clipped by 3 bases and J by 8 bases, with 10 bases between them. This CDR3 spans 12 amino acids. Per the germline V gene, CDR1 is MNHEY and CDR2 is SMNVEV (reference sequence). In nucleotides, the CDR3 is TGTGCCAGCAGTTTCACGGACAGCGAAGCTTTCTTT. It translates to CASSFTDSEAFF.

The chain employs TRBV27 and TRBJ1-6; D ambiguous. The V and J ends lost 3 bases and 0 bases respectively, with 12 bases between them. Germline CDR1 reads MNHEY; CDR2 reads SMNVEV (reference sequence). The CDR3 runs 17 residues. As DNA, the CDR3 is TGTGCCAGCAGTTTTGGCAGGCAGAGCTCCTATAATTCACCCCTCCACTTT. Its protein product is CASSFGRQSSYNSPLHF.

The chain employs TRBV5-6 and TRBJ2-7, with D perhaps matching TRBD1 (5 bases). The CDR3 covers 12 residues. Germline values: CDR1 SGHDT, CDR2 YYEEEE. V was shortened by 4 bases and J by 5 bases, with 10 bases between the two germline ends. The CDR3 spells CASSADSDEQYF. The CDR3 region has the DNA TGTGCCAGCAGCGCAGACAGTGACGAGCAGTACTTC.

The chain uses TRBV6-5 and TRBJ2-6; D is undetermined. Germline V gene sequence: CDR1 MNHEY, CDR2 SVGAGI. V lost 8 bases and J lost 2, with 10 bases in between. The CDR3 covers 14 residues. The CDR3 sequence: CASGDSTGANVLTF. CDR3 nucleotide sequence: TGTGCCAGCGGGGATAGCACTGGGGCCAACGTCCTGACTTTC.

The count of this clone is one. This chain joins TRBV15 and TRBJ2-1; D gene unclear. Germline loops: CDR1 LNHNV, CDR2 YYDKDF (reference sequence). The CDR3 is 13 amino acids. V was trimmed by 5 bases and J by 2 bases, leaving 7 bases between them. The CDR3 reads CATSVPTYNEQFF. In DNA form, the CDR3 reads TGTGCCACCAGCGTGCCCACCTACAATGAGCAGTTCTTC.

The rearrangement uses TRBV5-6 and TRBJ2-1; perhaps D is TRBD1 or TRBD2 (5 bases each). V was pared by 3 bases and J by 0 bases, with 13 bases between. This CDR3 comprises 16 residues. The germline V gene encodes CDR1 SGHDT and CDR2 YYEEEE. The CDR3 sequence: CASSSGTLSSYNEQFF. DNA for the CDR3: TGTGCCAGCAGCTCCGGGACGCTCAGCTCCTACAATGAGCAGTTCTTC.

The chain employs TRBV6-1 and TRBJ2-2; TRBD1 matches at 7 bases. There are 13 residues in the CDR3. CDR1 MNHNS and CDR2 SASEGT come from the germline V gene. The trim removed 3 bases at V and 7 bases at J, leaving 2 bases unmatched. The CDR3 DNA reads TGTGCCAGCAGTGAGTCAGGGGGCGGGGAGCTGTTTTTT. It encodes CASSESGGGELFF.

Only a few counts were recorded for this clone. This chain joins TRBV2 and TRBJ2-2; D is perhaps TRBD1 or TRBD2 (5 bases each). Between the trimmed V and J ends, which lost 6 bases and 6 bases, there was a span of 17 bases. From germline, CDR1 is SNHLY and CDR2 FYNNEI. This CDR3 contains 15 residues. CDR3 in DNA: TGTGCCAGCAGCTCGGGGCGAGTTTCGCCCGGGGAGCTGTTTTTT. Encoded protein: CASSSGRVSPGELFF.

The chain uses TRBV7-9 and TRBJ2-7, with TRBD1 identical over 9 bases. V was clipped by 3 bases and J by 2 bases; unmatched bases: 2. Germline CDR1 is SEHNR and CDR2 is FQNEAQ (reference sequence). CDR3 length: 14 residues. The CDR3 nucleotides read TGTGCCAGCAGCTTTGGGACAGGGCCCTACGAGCAGTACTTC. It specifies CASSFGTGPYEQYF.

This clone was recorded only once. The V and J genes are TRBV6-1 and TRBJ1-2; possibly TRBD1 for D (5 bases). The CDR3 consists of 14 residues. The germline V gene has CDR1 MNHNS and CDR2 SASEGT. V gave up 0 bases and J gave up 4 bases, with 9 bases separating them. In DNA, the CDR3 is TGTGCCAGCAGTGAAGCGAGCGGGGGCTATGGCTACACCTTC. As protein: CASSEASGGYGYTF.

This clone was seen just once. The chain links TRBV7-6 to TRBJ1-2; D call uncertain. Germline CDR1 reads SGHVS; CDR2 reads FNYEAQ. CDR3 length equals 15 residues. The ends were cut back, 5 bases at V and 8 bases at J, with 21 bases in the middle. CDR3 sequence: CASSPNDRLVKGYTF. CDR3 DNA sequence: TGTGCCAGCAGCCCAAATGACCGGTTGGTAAAGGGCTACACCTTC.

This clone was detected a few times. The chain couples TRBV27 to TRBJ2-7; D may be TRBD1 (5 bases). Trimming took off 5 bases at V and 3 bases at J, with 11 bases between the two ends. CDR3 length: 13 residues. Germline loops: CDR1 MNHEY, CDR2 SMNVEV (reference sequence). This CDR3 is CASSKTDIYEQYF. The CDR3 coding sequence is TGTGCCAGCAGTAAAACGGACATCTACGAGCAGTACTTC.

The DNA of the CDR3 is TGTGCCAGCAGGATTCCCCAGGGGCTGAGCACTGAAGCTTTCTTT. Amino acids: CASRIPQGLSTEAFF. The genes are TRBV2 and TRBJ1-1; possible D gene TRBD1, 6 bases. Deletions cut 6 bases from V and 4 bases from J, with 18 bases between. Germline assignment: CDR1 SNHLY and CDR2 FYNNEI. This CDR3 has 15 residues.

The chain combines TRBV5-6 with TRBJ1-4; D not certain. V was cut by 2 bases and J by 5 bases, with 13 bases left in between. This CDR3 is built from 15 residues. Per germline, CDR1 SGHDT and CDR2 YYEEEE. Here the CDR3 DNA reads TGTGCCAGCAGCTTTTATACGAGATCAAATGAAAAACTGTTTTTT. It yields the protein CASSFYTRSNEKLFF.

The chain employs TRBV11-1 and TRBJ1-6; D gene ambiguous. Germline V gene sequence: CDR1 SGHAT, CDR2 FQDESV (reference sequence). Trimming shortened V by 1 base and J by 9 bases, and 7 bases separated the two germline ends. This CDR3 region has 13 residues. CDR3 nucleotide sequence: TGTGCCAGCAGCTTAGGAGGAAGTTCACCCCTCCACTTT. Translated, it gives CASSLGGSSPLHF.

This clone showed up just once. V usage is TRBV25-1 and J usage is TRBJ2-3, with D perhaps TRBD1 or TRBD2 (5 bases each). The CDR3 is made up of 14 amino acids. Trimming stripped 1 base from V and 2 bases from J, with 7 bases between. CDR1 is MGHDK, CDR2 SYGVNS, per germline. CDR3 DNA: TGTGCCAGCAGTGAATGGGACGCCACAGATACGCAGTATTTT. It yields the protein CASSEWDATDTQYF.

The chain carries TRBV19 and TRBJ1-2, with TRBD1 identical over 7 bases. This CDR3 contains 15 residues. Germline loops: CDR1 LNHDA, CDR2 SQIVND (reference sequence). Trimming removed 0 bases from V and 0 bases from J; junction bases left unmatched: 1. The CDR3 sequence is CASSIDTGANYGYTF. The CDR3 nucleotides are TGTGCCAGTAGTATAGACACAGGGGCTAACTATGGCTACACCTTC.

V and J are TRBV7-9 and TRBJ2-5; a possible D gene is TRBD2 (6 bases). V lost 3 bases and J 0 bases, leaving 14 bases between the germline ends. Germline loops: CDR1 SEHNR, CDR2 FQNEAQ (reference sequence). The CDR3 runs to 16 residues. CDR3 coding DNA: TGTGCCAGCAGCTTTAAGGGTCGGGGGAACCAAGAGACCCAGTACTTC. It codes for CASSFKGRGNQETQYF.

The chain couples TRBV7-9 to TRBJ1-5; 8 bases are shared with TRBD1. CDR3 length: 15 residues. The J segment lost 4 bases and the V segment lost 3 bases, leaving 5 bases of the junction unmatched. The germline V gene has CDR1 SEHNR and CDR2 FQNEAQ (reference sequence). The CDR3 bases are TGTGCCAGCAGCTTCGGACAGGGAGGTAATCAGCCCCAGCATTTT. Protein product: CASSFGQGGNQPQHF.

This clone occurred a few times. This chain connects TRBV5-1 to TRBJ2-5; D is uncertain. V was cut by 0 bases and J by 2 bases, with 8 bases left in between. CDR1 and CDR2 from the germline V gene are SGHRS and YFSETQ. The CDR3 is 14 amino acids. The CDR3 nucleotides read TGCGCCAGCAGCTTGGGCAGCGCACAAGAGACCCAGTACTTC. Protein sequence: CASSLGSAQETQYF.

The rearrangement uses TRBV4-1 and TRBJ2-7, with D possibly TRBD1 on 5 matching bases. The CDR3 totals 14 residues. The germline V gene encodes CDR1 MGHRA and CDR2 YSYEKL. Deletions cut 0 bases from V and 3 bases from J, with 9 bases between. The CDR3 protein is CASSQEHQGYEQYF. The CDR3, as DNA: TGCGCCAGCAGCCAAGAACACCAGGGCTACGAGCAGTACTTC.

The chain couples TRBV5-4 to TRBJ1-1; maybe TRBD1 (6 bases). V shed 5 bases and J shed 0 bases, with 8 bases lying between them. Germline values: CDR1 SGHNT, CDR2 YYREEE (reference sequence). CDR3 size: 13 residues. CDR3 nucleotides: TGTGCCAGCAGAGGACAGCTGAACACTGAAGCTTTCTTT. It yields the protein CASRGQLNTEAFF.

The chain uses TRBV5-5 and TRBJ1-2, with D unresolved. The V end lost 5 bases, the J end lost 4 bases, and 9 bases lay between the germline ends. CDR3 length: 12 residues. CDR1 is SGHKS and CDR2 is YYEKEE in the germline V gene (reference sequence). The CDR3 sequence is CASREGTYGYTF. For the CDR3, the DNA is TGTGCCAGCAGAGAAGGAACCTATGGCTACACCTTC.

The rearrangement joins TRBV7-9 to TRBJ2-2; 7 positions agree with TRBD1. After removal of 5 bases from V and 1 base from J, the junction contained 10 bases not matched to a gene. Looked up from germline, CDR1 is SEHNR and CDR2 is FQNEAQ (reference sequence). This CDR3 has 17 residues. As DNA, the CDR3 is TGTGCCAGCAGCCCCCGGACAGGACTGGGGAACACCGGGGAGCTGTTTTTT. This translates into CASSPRTGLGNTGELFF. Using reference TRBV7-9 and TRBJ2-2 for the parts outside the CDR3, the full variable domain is DTGVSQNPRHKITKRGQNVTFRCDPISEHNRLYWYRQTLGQGPEFLTYFQNEAQLEKSRLLSDRFSAERPKGSFSTLEIQRTEQGDSAMYLCASSPRTGLGNTGELFFGEGSRLTVL.

CDR3 amino acids: CASSPRGTDTQYF. In DNA, the CDR3 is TGTGCCAGCAGCCCCCGAGGGACAGATACGCAGTATTTT. The chain carries TRBV11-3 and TRBJ2-3, with D perhaps TRBD2 (5 bases). This CDR3 comprises 13 residues. Trimming took off 5 bases at V and 3 bases at J, with 9 bases between the two ends. Germline CDR1 is SGHNT and CDR2 is YENEEA.